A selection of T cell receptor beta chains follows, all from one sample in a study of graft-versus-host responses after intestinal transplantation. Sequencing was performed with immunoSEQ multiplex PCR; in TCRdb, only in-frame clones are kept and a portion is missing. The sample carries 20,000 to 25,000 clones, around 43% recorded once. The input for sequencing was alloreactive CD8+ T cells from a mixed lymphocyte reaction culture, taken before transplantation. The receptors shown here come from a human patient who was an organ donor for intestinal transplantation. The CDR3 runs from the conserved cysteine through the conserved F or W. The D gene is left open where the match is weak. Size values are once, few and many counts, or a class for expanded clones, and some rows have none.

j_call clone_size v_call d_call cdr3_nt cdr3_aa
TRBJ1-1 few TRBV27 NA TGTGCCAGCAGTTTAATGGGCACGAACACTGAAGCTTTCTTT CASSLMGTNTEAFF
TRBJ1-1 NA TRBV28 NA TGTGCCAGCAGTTTTGACGGCCCGGCGTGGAGGAACACTGAAGCTTTCTTT CASSFDGPAWRNTEAFF
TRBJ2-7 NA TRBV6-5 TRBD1 TGTGCCAGCAGTTACGGGACAGGGGGTGGCTACGAGCAGTACTTC CASSYGTGGGYEQYF
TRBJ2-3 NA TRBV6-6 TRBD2 TGTGCCAGCATACTAGCGACTAGCACAGATACGCAGTATTTT CASILATSTDTQYF
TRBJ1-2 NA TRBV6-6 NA TGTGCCAGCAGTTATTTTGGATTTGGCTACACCTTC CASSYFGFGYTF
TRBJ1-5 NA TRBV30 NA TGTGCCTGGAGTGTGGAGAGCAATCAGCCCCAGCATTTT CAWSVESNQPQHF
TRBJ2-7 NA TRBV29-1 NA TGCAGCGTGGAAACAGACTACGAGCAGTACTTC CSVETDYEQYF
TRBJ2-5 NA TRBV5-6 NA TGTGCCAGCAGCTTGGGATCAGGGGAGACCCAGTACTTC CASSLGSGETQYF
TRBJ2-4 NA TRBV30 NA TGTGCCTGGAGTAGGAACAGAGCCAAAAACATTCAGTACTTC CAWSRNRAKNIQYF
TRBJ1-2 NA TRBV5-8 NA TGTGCCAGCAGCTTGGAAGCACACCCTAACTATGGCTACACCTTC CASSLEAHPNYGYTF
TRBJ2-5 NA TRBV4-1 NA TGCGCCAGCAGCCAAAGAGGGGAGTTTAGGCAAGAGACCCAGTACTTC CASSQRGEFRQETQYF
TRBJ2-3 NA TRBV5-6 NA TGTGCCAGCAGCTTGGTTCCGGCAGATACGCAGTATTTT CASSLVPADTQYF
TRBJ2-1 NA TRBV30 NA TGTGCCTGGAGTGAAGGCCCCCGGACGCTAAGCTCCTACAATGAGCAGTTCTTC CAWSEGPRTLSSYNEQFF
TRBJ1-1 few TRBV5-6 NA TGTGCCAGCAGCTTGACCGGGGAGGCTTTCTTT CASSLTGEAFF
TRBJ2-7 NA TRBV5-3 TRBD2 TGTGCCAGAAGCTTGGATGTAGCGGGAGGGCCCCGAGAATACGAGCAGTACTTC CARSLDVAGGPREYEQYF
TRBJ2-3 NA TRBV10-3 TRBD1 TGTGCCATCAGTGAGTTACCTATCCCTTATTGGACAGGGGTGATGATGAATACGCAGTATTTT CAISELPIPYWTGVMMNTQYF
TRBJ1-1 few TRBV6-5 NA TGTGCCAGCAGTTACCAAGGTAACACTGAAGCTTTCTTT CASSYQGNTEAFF
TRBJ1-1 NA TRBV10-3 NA TGTGCCATCAGTCGACTGACGGGGGCAGCTGAAGCTTTCTTT CAISRLTGAAEAFF
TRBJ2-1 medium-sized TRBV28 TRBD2 TGTGCCAGCAGTCCGGGGACTAGCTACAATGAGCAGTTCTTC CASSPGTSYNEQFF
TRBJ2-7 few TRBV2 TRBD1 TGTGCCAGCAGTGAGCGGACAGGGGGCACCTACGAGCAGTACTTC CASSERTGGTYEQYF
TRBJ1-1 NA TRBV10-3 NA TGTGCCATCATGCGGGGTGTGGGCACTGAAGCTTTCTTT CAIMRGVGTEAFF
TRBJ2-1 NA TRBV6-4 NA TGTGCCAGCAGTGACGAGGCCGCCAATGAGCAGTTCTTC CASSDEAANEQFF
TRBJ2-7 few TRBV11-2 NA TGTGCCAGCAGCTTCCTTTCGTCTCCCCCCTCCGAGCAGTACTTC CASSFLSSPPSEQYF
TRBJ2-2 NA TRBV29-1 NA TGCAGCGTTGAAGATTCCGGGAGCGGGGAGCTGTTTTTT CSVEDSGSGELFF
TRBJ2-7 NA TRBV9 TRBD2 TGTGCCAGCAGCGTAGCCGGGCTAGCGGGAGACGAGCAGTACTTC CASSVAGLAGDEQYF
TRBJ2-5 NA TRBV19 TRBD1 TGTGCCAGCAGTCTAGGGACAGGGGGGTGGGAGACCCAGTACTTC CASSLGTGGWETQYF
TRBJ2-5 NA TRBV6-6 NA TGTGCCAGCAGTTACCCCACGACAGATCAAGAGACCCAGTACTTC CASSYPTTDQETQYF